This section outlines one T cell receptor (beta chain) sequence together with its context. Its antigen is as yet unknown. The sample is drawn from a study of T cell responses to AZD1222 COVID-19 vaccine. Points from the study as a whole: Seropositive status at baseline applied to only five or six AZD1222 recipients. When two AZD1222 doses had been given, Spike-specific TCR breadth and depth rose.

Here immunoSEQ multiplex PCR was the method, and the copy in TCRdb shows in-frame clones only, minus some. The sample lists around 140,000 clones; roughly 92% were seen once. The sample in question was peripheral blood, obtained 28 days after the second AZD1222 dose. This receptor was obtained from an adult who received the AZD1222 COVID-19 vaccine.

CDR3 sequence (DNA): TGTGCCAGCAGCCTATTCACAGATACGCAGTATTTT. Its protein is CASSLFTDTQYF. The chain employs TRBV3-1 (or the pseudogene TRBV3-2) and TRBJ2-3; D is unresolved. In germline, CDR1 is LGHDT, CDR2 YNNKEL (reference sequence). Between the trimmed V and J ends, which lost 4 bases and 2 bases, there was a span of 4 bases. CDR3 size: 12 residues.